These 32 T cell receptor beta chains were sequenced from one sample in a study of Tregs in tolerant kidney transplant recipients (dated by TCRdb to between 2019 and 2020). Reading the label with the study, this specimen's time point is: blood sample drawn before combined kidney and bone marrow transplant. Library method: the immunoSEQ multiplex PCR assay. TCRdb provides this immuneACCESS table in a form limited to in-frame rearrangements. Some clones are lacking; in checked studies, under half of them reflect an unresolved V gene, and why the rest are absent is not known. For this sample, the table gives 25,000 to 35,000 clones. The top ten hold about 8.1% of the sample. Sequenced here: CD8+ T cells from blood, sampled before the transplant. The source of these receptors is a human donor who received a combined kidney and bone marrow transplant.

Remarks on this clone: The read ends 3 residues shy of where the CDR3 ends; the end is completed using the germline J gene. The chain recombines TRBV6-2 or TRBV6-3 with TRBJ2-7; 7 positions match TRBD1. CDR3 size: 15 residues. Germline V lookup: CDR1 MNHEY, CDR2 SVGEGT. V lost 6 bases and J lost 2; bases outside the gene matches: 10. The CDR3 loop is CASSSRGTATYEQYF. The part of the CDR3 DNA that was read is TGTGCCAGCAGCTCCAGGGGGACAGCAACCTACGAG.

About this clone: Coverage ceases 3 residues before the CDR3 finishes, and the germline J gene fills in the end. The chain has TRBV13 and TRBJ2-2, with D perhaps matching TRBD2 (6 bases). Trimming pared 0 bases from V and 7 bases from J, leaving 9 bases between. The CDR3 totals 14 residues. The V gene's germline CDR1 is PRHDT and CDR2 FYEKMQ (reference sequence). The CDR3 sequence: CASSLGSSDGELFF. Partial CDR3 DNA: TGTGCCAGCAGCTTAGGCTCTAGCGACGGGGAG.

For this clone: The CDR3 goes on 3 residues after the read ends, and that part is filled in from the germline J gene. The V gene is TRBV6-2 or TRBV6-3, the J gene TRBJ1-2, with D perhaps matching TRBD1 (6 bases). Looked up from germline, CDR1 is MNHEY and CDR2 is SVGEGT. The CDR3 spans 15 residues. V lost 6 bases and J lost 5, with 19 bases in between. Partial CDR3 DNA: TGTGCCAGCAGCTGGACAGTGGGGCTGGTTTATGGC. As protein: CASSWTVGLVYG. The whole CDR3 protein reads CASSWTVGLVYGYTF.

For this clone: The read terminates 3 residues before the CDR3 end, so the remaining end is supplied by the germline J gene. The rearrangement joins TRBV19 to TRBJ1-1, with TRBD1 matching 11 bases. CDR3 length equals 12 residues. Germline trimming cut 10 bases from V and 6 bases from J; bases unmatched to any gene: 4. CDR1 LNHDA and CDR2 SQIVND come from the germline V gene (reference sequence). The CDR3 reads CATGQGAPEAFF. The DNA read from the CDR3 is TGTGCCACCGGACAGGGGGCTCCTGAA.

On this clone itself: The read comes to an end 3 residues before the CDR3 does, leaving the germline J gene to fill in the end. This chain uses TRBV7-6 with TRBJ2-1, with TRBD2 matching 14 bases. The CDR3 sequence is 16 residues long. J was trimmed by 6 bases and V by 5 bases; bases with no gene match: 6. Germline CDR1 reads SGHVS; CDR2 reads FNYEAQ. The CDR3 here is CASSGPGLAGANEQFF. CDR3 DNA (partial): TGTGCCAGCAGCGGTCCGGGACTAGCGGGGGCCAATGAG.

With regard to this clone: The CDR3 end lies 3 residues beyond the end of the read and is filled in from the germline J gene. V and J are TRBV7-9 and TRBJ1-2, with 7 bases identical to TRBD1. After removal of 5 bases from V and 2 bases from J, the junction contained 8 bases not matched to a gene. This CDR3 has 15 amino acids. CDR1 is SEHNR, CDR2 FQNEAQ, per germline (reference sequence). CDR3 sequence reads: CASSPWDSVNYGYTF. The covered CDR3 bases are TGTGCCAGCAGCCCTTGGGACAGCGTAAACTATGGC.

The CDR3 DNA, read in part, is TGTGCCAGCGGGGGACTAGCGGGGGGCGAT. Its protein product is CASGGLAGGD. The whole CDR3 region reads CASGGLAGGDQYF. The chain is built from TRBV19 and TRBJ2-4; 15 bases map to TRBD2. The read ends 3 residues early relative to the CDR3; the germline J gene fills the gap. CDR1 is LNHDA and CDR2 is SQIVND in the germline V gene (reference sequence). The CDR3 loop spans 13 amino acids.

Notes on this clone: The sequenced fragment ends 3 residues before the CDR3 boundary, so the rest is inferred from the germline J gene. This chain connects TRBV29-1 to TRBJ1-1, with D perhaps TRBD1 (5 bases). Trimming left V 3 bases short and J 5 bases short, with 16 bases between. Germline V gene lookup returns CDR1 SQVTM and CDR2 ANQGSEA. This CDR3 spans 14 amino acids. The sequenced part of the CDR3 DNA is TGCAGCGTTGAGCAAGCCCGCGGGGGAACTGAA. Protein sequence: CSVEQARGGTE. In full, the CDR3 reads CSVEQARGGTEAFF.

Regarding this clone: The CDR3 goes on 3 residues after the read ends, and that part is filled in from the germline J gene. V usage is TRBV7-7 and J usage is TRBJ2-1; the D is unclear. This CDR3 has 15 residues. V was shortened by 2 bases and J by 6 bases, with 14 bases between the two germline ends. Germline values: CDR1 SSHAT, CDR2 FNYEAQ (reference sequence). The part of the CDR3 DNA that was read is TGTGCCAGCAGCTTAACGGCGGTCGAAACCAATGAG. Translated: CASSLTAVETNE. The entire CDR3 sequence reads CASSLTAVETNEQFF.

Comments on this clone: The read ends 3 residues shy of where the CDR3 ends; the end is completed using the germline J gene. The V gene is TRBV19, the J gene TRBJ1-1, with D unresolved. Germline V gene lookup returns CDR1 LNHDA and CDR2 SQIVND (reference sequence). This CDR3 spans 12 amino acids. V was clipped by 6 bases and J by 4 bases, with 9 bases between them. CDR3 residues: CASRLGSTEAFF. CDR3 bases read: TGTGCCAGTAGACTAGGGAGCACTGAA.

The sequenced part of the CDR3 DNA is TGTGCCAGCAGCTTCTCCCCCTACGAG. Translation: CASSFSPYE. The entire CDR3 sequence reads CASSFSPYEQYF. The genes are TRBV7-9 and TRBJ2-7; D is unresolved. The read falls 3 residues short of the CDR3 end, and the missing part is taken from the germline J gene. This CDR3 spans 12 amino acids. In germline, CDR1 is SEHNR, CDR2 FQNEAQ (reference sequence). V was shortened by 3 bases and J by 2 bases, with 5 bases between the two germline ends.

The CDR3 bases that were read are TGTGCCAGCAGCGTATCCTCGGGTTTGGTTAATTCACCC. This encodes CASSVSSGLVNSP. The whole CDR3 sequence is CASSVSSGLVNSPLHF. The chain recombines TRBV13 with TRBJ1-6, with unresolved D. The read finishes 3 residues shy of the CDR3 end, and the germline J gene is used to complete it. CDR1 PRHDT and CDR2 FYEKMQ come from the germline V gene (reference sequence). V shed 5 bases and J shed 6 bases, with 17 bases lying between them. The CDR3 has 16 amino acids.

Concerning this clone itself: One end of the junction is discordant with germline, which a read error may explain. Incomplete CDR3 DNA: TGTGCGGTACTGAACGCCGGGGAG. Its protein product is CAVLNAGE. The whole CDR3 reads CAVLNAGELFF. The J gene is TRBJ2-2, the V gene TRBV19; D call uncertain. The read ends 3 residues early relative to the CDR3; the germline J gene fills the gap. Germline V CDR1 and CDR2: LNHDA, SQIVND (reference sequence). The CDR3 length is 11 residues.

About this clone itself: The read terminates 3 residues ahead of where the CDR3 ends, so the germline J gene completes it. The chain recombines TRBV18 with TRBJ2-7; 9 nucleotides match TRBD1. The CDR3 totals 15 residues. CDR1 is KGHSH, CDR2 LQKENI, per germline. With V trimmed by 3 bases and J by 0 bases, 3 bases remained unmatched. The sequenced part of the CDR3 DNA is TGTGCCAGCTCACCCCGGGACAGGGTCTCCTACGAG. Its translation is CASSPRDRVSYE. The full CDR3 sequence reads CASSPRDRVSYEQYF.

CDR3 sequence reads: CASSLAGAGVIEQYF. The CDR3 bases that were read are TGTGCCAGCAGCTTAGCGGGTGCGGGAGTGATCGAG. The J gene is TRBJ2-7, the V gene TRBV7-2, with 7 bases lining up with TRBD2. The CDR3 goes on 3 residues after the read ends, and that part is filled in from the germline J gene. V was clipped by 0 bases and J by 6 bases; unmatched bases: 8. The CDR3 length is 15 residues. Per germline, CDR1 SGHTA and CDR2 FQGNSA.

On this clone itself: The observed sequence ends 3 residues before the CDR3 terminus, with the missing tail filled in from the germline J gene. The chain recombines TRBV19 with TRBJ1-4; D unclear. The germline CDR1 and CDR2 sequences are LNHDA and SQIVND (reference sequence). V lost 4 bases and J 4 bases, leaving 13 bases between the germline ends. The CDR3 extends over 15 amino acids. The CDR3 bases that were read are TGTGCCAGTAGTACGCGGCAGCAAAATAATGAAAAA. Translating gives CASSTRQQNNEK. The entire CDR3 reads CASSTRQQNNEKLFF.

Of note for this clone: The read finishes 3 residues shy of the CDR3 end, and the germline J gene is used to complete it. The genes are TRBV7-8 and TRBJ2-7, with TRBD2 matching 10 bases. V shed 7 bases, J shed 2 bases, and the junction held 14 bases outside the gene matches. Germline CDR1 is SGHVS and CDR2 is FQNEAQ. The CDR3 length is 17 residues. CDR3 sequence: CASTTLPGTSVTYEQYF. The CDR3 DNA, read in part, is TGTGCCAGCACCACACTCCCTGGGACTAGCGTTACCTACGAG. The full variable domain, rest sourced from reference TRBV7-8 and TRBJ2-7, is GAGVSQSPRYKVAKRGQDVALRCDPISGHVSLFWYQQALGQGPEFLTYFQNEAQLDKSGLPSDRFFAERPEGSVSTLKIQRTQQEDSAVYLCASTTLPGTSVTYEQYFGPGTRLTVT.

On this clone: Read coverage stops 3 residues before the CDR3 terminus; the germline J gene supplies the remainder. The V call is TRBV7-6, the J call TRBJ2-7; a weak D match, TRBD2 (5 bases). V was shortened by 5 bases and J by 4 bases, with 15 bases between the two germline ends. In germline, CDR1 is SGHVS, CDR2 FNYEAQ. The CDR3 runs 14 residues. The CDR3 DNA, read in part, is TGTGCCAGCAGCCACCGGGGTGGCCTTTACGAG. Its protein is CASSHRGGLYE. The full CDR3 protein is CASSHRGGLYEQYF.

A note on this clone: Coverage ceases 3 residues before the CDR3 finishes, and the germline J gene fills in the end. This chain joins TRBV7-7 and TRBJ1-2; 7 nucleotides align to TRBD1. The CDR3 covers 17 residues. Germline V CDR1 and CDR2: SSHAT, FNYEAQ (reference sequence). The ends lost 2 bases at V and 0 bases at J; junction bases unmatched: 9. Incomplete CDR3 DNA: TGTGCCAGCAGCTTACGGGACAGACGTTCAGCTAACTATGGC. Amino acids: CASSLRDRRSANYG. The complete CDR3 reads CASSLRDRRSANYGYTF.

As regards this clone: The read halts 3 residues ahead of the CDR3 end, with the missing end drawn from the germline J gene. The rearrangement links TRBV19 to TRBJ1-5; 7 nucleotides line up with TRBD1. The CDR3 extends over 15 amino acids. Per germline, CDR1 LNHDA and CDR2 SQIVND (reference sequence). The junction had 13 bases not matched to a gene; V was cut back by 5 bases and J by 9 bases. This chain's CDR3 is CASSLPPTGSRPQHF. The sequenced part of the CDR3 DNA is TGTGCCAGTAGTCTCCCCCCGACAGGGTCAAGGCCC. Variable domain in full (rest from reference TRBV19 and TRBJ1-5): DGGITQSPKYLFRKEGQNVTLSCEQNLNHDAMYWYRQDPGQGLRLIYYSQIVNDFQKGDIAEGYSVSREKKESFPLTVTSAQKNPTAFYLCASSLPPTGSRPQHFGDGTRLSIL.

As for this clone: The read stops 3 residues short of the end of the CDR3; the missing end is completed from the germline J gene. V usage is TRBV4-1 and J usage is TRBJ1-5, with a possible D match to TRBD1 (6 bases). The V end was cut by 5 bases, the J end by 6 bases, with 8 bases between. This CDR3 has 12 amino acids. Germline CDR1 and CDR2: MGHRA and YSYEKL. The part of the CDR3 DNA that was read is TGCGCCAGCAGCACAGGGTCTCAGCCC. Amino acids: CASSTGSQP. In full, the CDR3 is CASSTGSQPQHF.

Details on this clone: The read finishes 3 residues shy of the CDR3 end, and the germline J gene is used to complete it. The J gene is TRBJ2-1, the V gene TRBV7-6, with 9 nucleotides matching TRBD2. J was trimmed by 2 bases and V by 0 bases; bases with no gene match: 8. The CDR3 is made up of 18 amino acids. CDR1 and CDR2 (germline): SGHVS, FNYEAQ. Incomplete CDR3 DNA: TGTGCCAGCAGCTTAGCGGTCAGTCTAGCGGGGCCCTACAATGAG. It translates to CASSLAVSLAGPYNE. The full CDR3 sequence reads CASSLAVSLAGPYNEQFF.

As to this clone: The read terminates 3 residues ahead of where the CDR3 ends, so the germline J gene completes it. The chain joins TRBV19 to TRBJ1-5, with 7 nucleotides matching TRBD1. CDR3 length equals 16 residues. The V gene end was trimmed by 4 bases and the J gene end by 3 bases; junction bases not matched to a gene: 9. Germline CDR1 reads LNHDA; CDR2 reads SQIVND (reference sequence). CDR3 sequence: CASSTHRGLPNQPQHF. Incomplete CDR3 DNA: TGTGCCAGTAGTACCCACAGGGGCCTACCCAATCAGCCC.

Of note for this clone: The read ends 3 residues before the CDR3 terminus; that terminus is restored from the germline J gene. The chain joins TRBV29-1 to TRBJ2-7, with TRBD1 identical over 9 bases. The CDR3 covers 13 residues. Germline V gene data show CDR1 as SQVTM and CDR2 as ANQGSEA. After removal of 6 bases from V and 1 base from J, the junction contained 4 bases not matched to a gene. Partial CDR3 DNA: TGCAGCGTGGGGACAGGGAATTCCTACGAG. It translates to CSVGTGNSYE. The whole CDR3 is CSVGTGNSYEQYF.

The CDR3 bases that were read are TGTGCCAGTACTGTCCGACAGGGGATAGCGTATCAGCCC. Translated, it gives CASTVRQGIAYQP. The full CDR3 protein is CASTVRQGIAYQPQHF. The rearrangement uses TRBV19 and TRBJ1-5, with 8 positions matching TRBD1. The read stops 3 residues short of the end of the CDR3; the missing end is completed from the germline J gene. The V segment lost 7 bases and the J segment 5 bases; nucleotides outside the gene matches: 13. Germline V CDR1 and CDR2: LNHDA, SQIVND (reference sequence). The CDR3 has 16 residues.

Of note for this clone: The CDR3 end is not reached by the read, which stops 3 residues before it; the germline J gene fills it in. The J gene is TRBJ1-1, the V gene TRBV5-1, with D unclear. The germline gives CDR1 SGHRS, CDR2 YFSETQ. The CDR3 has 14 residues. V was trimmed by 2 bases and J by 0 bases, leaving 8 bases between them. The CDR3 spells CASSFGDLNTEAFF. The part of the CDR3 DNA that was read is TGCGCCAGCAGCTTCGGGGATTTGAACACTGAA.

In regard to this clone: The read falls 3 residues short of the CDR3 end, and the missing part is taken from the germline J gene. The chain uses TRBV19 and TRBJ1-1; D is possibly TRBD1 (6 bases). The CDR3 runs 15 residues. Germline CDR1 reads LNHDA; CDR2 reads SQIVND (reference sequence). Trimming took off 1 base at V and 5 bases at J, with 14 bases between the two ends. CDR3 in amino acids: CASSIVPWGQTEAFF. The CDR3 bases that were read are TGTGCCAGTAGTATAGTACCGTGGGGGCAAACTGAA. The full variable domain, in which reference TRBV19 and TRBJ1-1 provide the parts outside the CDR3, is DGGITQSPKYLFRKEGQNVTLSCEQNLNHDAMYWYRQDPGQGLRLIYYSQIVNDFQKGDIAEGYSVSREKKESFPLTVTSAQKNPTAFYLCASSIVPWGQTEAFFGQGTRLTVV.

With regard to this clone: With the read ending 3 residues before the CDR3 end, the germline J gene is used to fill in that end. The rearrangement links TRBV11-2 to TRBJ2-1; D might be TRBD1 (6 bases). The CDR3 runs 15 residues. Per germline, CDR1 SGHAT and CDR2 FQNNGV. V gave up 3 bases and J gave up 0 bases, with 9 bases separating them. CDR3 region: CASSFTGISYNEQFF. The part of the CDR3 DNA that was read is TGTGCCAGCAGCTTCACAGGGATCTCCTACAATGAG.

On this clone itself: The DNA ends 3 residues before the CDR3 does, and the rest of the CDR3 is filled in from the germline J gene. This chain uses TRBV6-2 or TRBV6-3 with TRBJ1-1; D perhaps matches TRBD1 (6 bases). The CDR3 consists of 17 residues. Trimming left V 3 bases short and J 2 bases short, with 19 bases between. Germline-derived CDR1 and CDR2 are MNHEY and SVGEGT. CDR3 DNA (partial): TGTGCCAGCAGTTATTCCGGGACACCAGGAGTTAACACTGAA. Its protein product is CASSYSGTPGVNTE. The complete CDR3 reads CASSYSGTPGVNTEAFF.

Concerning this clone itself: The read ends 3 residues early relative to the CDR3; the germline J gene fills the gap. The V gene is TRBV11-2, the J gene TRBJ2-3, with unresolved D. V shed 0 bases and J shed 4 bases, with 5 bases lying between them. CDR1 is SGHAT, CDR2 FQNNGV, per germline. CDR3 length equals 13 residues. Incomplete CDR3 DNA: TGTGCCAGCAGCTTAGAAGGCTCAGATACG. It codes for CASSLEGSDT. The CDR3, in full, reads CASSLEGSDTQYF.

On this clone: The read stops 3 residues short of the end of the CDR3; the missing end is completed from the germline J gene. The rearrangement uses TRBV7-9 and TRBJ1-1, with 7 bases that match TRBD1. The ends lost 4 bases at V and 7 bases at J; junction bases unmatched: 6. The CDR3 sequence is 13 residues long. Germline loops: CDR1 SEHNR, CDR2 FQNEAQ (reference sequence). The sequenced part of the CDR3 DNA is TGTGCCAGCAGCTCTCTCGGGACAGATGAA. It translates to CASSSLGTDE. The entire CDR3 reads CASSSLGTDEAFF.

With respect to this clone: The read gets to within 3 residues of the CDR3 end, and the germline J gene fills in the rest. The gene calls are TRBV6-2 or TRBV6-3 and TRBJ2-1; D unresolved. The V and J ends lost 8 bases and 4 bases respectively, with 15 bases between them. Germline-derived CDR1 and CDR2 are MNHEY and SVGEGT. This CDR3 region has 14 residues. CDR3 sequence reads: CASGNGGSYNEQFF. The part of the CDR3 DNA that was read is TGTGCCAGCGGTAATGGCGGATCTTACAATGAG.